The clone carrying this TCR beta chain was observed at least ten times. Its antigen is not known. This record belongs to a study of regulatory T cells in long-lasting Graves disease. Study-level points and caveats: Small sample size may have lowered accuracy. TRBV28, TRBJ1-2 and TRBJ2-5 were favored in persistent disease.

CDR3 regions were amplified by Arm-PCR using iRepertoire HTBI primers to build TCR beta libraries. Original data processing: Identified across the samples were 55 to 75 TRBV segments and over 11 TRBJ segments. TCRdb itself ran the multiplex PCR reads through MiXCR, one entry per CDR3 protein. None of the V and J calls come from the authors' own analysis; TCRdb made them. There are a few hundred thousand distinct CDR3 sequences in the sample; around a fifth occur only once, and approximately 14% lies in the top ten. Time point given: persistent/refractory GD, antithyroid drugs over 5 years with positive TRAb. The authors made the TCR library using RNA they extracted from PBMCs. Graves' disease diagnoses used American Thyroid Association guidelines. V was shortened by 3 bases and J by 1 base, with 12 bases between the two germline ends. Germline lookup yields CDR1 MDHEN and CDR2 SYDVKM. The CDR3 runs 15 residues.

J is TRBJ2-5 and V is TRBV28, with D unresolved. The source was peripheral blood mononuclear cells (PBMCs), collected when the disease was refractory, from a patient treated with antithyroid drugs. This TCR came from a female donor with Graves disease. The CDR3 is CASSFEVMGQETQYF. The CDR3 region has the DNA TGTGCCAGCAGTTTTGAGGTTATGGGCCAAGAGACCCAGTACTTC.